These 28 T cell receptor beta chains share one sample of origin, sequenced in a study of blood T cell repertoires in COVID-19. The assay was immunoSEQ multiplex PCR, and TCRdb's table has in-frame clones only and misses some. The sample includes approximately 270,000 clones, roughly four fifths of them seen just once. Sequencing was carried out using peripheral blood. The receptors were sampled from a man of 80 years or more with acute or convalescent COVID-19.

This clone was counted a few times. The chain links TRBV5-6 to TRBJ2-3; 8 nucleotides agree with TRBD2. The V gene's germline CDR1 is SGHDT and CDR2 YYEEEE. Trimming took 3 bases from V and 6 from J; bases not matched to a gene: 12. The CDR3 has 16 amino acids. This chain's CDR3 is CASSSFLAGRGDTQYF. CDR3 nucleotides: TGTGCCAGCAGCTCTTTTTTAGCGGGGAGGGGGGATACGCAGTATTTT.

The V gene is TRBV7-9, the J gene TRBJ1-6; maybe TRBD1 (5 bases). V dropped 5 bases and J dropped 7 bases, with 15 bases sitting between them. The CDR3 is made up of 15 amino acids. CDR1 and CDR2 from the germline V gene are SEHNR and FQNEAQ (reference sequence). CDR3 loop: CASSPAGGRNSPLHF. In DNA form, the CDR3 reads TGTGCCAGCAGCCCAGCGGGGGGGAGAAATTCACCCCTCCACTTT. Drawing the rest from reference TRBV7-9 and TRBJ1-6, the complete variable domain is DTGVSQNPRHKITKRGQNVTFRCDPISEHNRLYWYRQTLGQGPEFLTYFQNEAQLEKSRLLSDRFSAERPKGSFSTLEIQRTEQGDSAMYLCASSPAGGRNSPLHFGNGTRLTVT.

The V call is TRBV5-1, the J call TRBJ2-3, with TRBD2 matching over 9 bases. This CDR3 region has 16 residues. Germline CDR1 reads SGHRS; CDR2 reads YFSETQ. The J segment lost 4 bases and the V segment lost 0 bases, leaving 6 bases of the junction unmatched. CDR3 bases: TGCGCCAGCAGCTTGGGGTCTGCGGGAGGGGCAGATACGCAGTATTTT. Encoded protein: CASSLGSAGGADTQYF.

The chain is built from TRBV29-1 and TRBJ2-7; D possibly corresponds to TRBD1 (6 bases). The germline V gene encodes CDR1 SQVTM and CDR2 ANQGSEA. This CDR3 comprises 14 residues. Trimming took off 6 bases at V and 0 bases at J, with 15 bases between the two ends. The CDR3 spells CSVKYRDISYEQYF. CDR3 nucleotide sequence: TGCAGCGTGAAATACCGGGACATCTCCTACGAGCAGTACTTC.

The table lists this clone with a count of one. V is TRBV6-2 or TRBV6-3 and J is TRBJ2-1, with TRBD1 as a possible D gene (5 bases). V dropped 0 bases and J dropped 14 bases, with 11 bases sitting between them. In germline, CDR1 is MNHEY, CDR2 SVGEGT. CDR3 length: 12 amino acids. The CDR3 nucleotides read TGTGCCAGCAGTTACTCGACCAAAGGGGAGTTCTTC. Its translation is CASSYSTKGEFF.

CDR3 coding DNA: TGTGCCAGCAGTTACATGGGACAGGGACCCTACGAGCAGTACTTC. This sequence encodes CASSYMGQGPYEQYF. The chain carries TRBV6-2 or TRBV6-3 and TRBJ2-7; TRBD1 aligns across 9 bases. Germline V gives CDR1 MNHEY, CDR2 SVGEGT. Trimming took 2 bases from V and 2 from J; bases not matched to a gene: 4. The CDR3 has 15 residues.

The V gene is TRBV18, the J gene TRBJ2-3; D perhaps matches TRBD2 (7 bases). Trimming cost V 6 bases and J 3 bases, with 16 bases left between them. Germline CDR1 is KGHSH and CDR2 is LQKENI. This CDR3 spans 15 amino acids. The CDR3 spells CASSIRGAGTDTQYF. Here the CDR3 DNA reads TGTGCCAGCTCGATTCGGGGGGCAGGGACAGATACGCAGTATTTT.

This chain links TRBV6-4 with TRBJ2-1; 10 bases align to TRBD2. The CDR3 loop spans 18 amino acids. V lost 5 bases to trimming and J lost 8 bases; unmatched junction nucleotides: 18. Germline-derived CDR1 and CDR2 are MRHNA and SNTAGT. CDR3 sequence (DNA): TGTGCCAGCAGTTTATACGGGACTAGCGCCTCGAGAGTGGATGAGCAGTTCTTC. Protein sequence: CASSLYGTSASRVDEQFF.

CDR3 protein: CASSGRSGLRVAKNIQYF. CDR3 nucleotide sequence: TGTGCCAGCAGTGGAAGGAGCGGATTGCGGGTAGCCAAAAACATTCAGTACTTC. This chain links TRBV2 with TRBJ2-4, with D possibly being TRBD2 (5 bases). Trimming took 4 bases from V and 0 from J, leaving 19 bases between them. CDR1 is SNHLY, CDR2 FYNNEI, per germline. The CDR3 covers 18 residues. Together with reference TRBV2 and TRBJ2-4, the CDR3 gives the full variable domain: EPEVTQTPSHQVTQMGQEVILRCVPISNHLYFYWYRQILGQKVEFLVSFYNNEISEKSEIFDDQFSVERPDGSNFTLKIRSTKLEDSAMYFCASSGRSGLRVAKNIQYFGAGTRLSVL.

There are a few counts of this clone. The chain links TRBV28 to TRBJ1-2, with D perhaps matching TRBD1 (5 bases). The CDR3 extends over 14 amino acids. Trimming left V 3 bases short and J 4 bases short, with 12 bases between. Germline V gene sequence: CDR1 MDHEN, CDR2 SYDVKM. CDR3 amino acids: CASSFGRQSYGYTF. For the CDR3, the DNA is TGTGCCAGCAGTTTTGGTAGACAGAGCTATGGCTACACCTTC.

This clone was seen once. The CDR3 here is CASSLTGTGAFNEKLFF. The CDR3 nucleotides read TGTGCCAGCAGCCTAACGGGGACAGGGGCGTTTAATGAAAAACTGTTTTTT. V and J are TRBV3-1 (or the pseudogene TRBV3-2) and TRBJ1-4; 10 nucleotides align to TRBD1. In germline, CDR1 is LGHDT, CDR2 YNNKEL (reference sequence). The CDR3 loop spans 17 amino acids. The J segment lost 4 bases and the V segment lost 4 bases, leaving 9 bases of the junction unmatched.

This clone was recorded many times. This chain connects TRBV29-1 to TRBJ2-1; 8 nucleotides align to TRBD1. The CDR3 loop spans 15 amino acids. Per germline, CDR1 SQVTM and CDR2 ANQGSEA. V lost 7 bases and J lost 3; bases outside the gene matches: 11. The CDR3 bases are TGCAGCGCAAAAACAGGGGGGATGATCTACAATGAGCAGTTCTTC. Amino acid sequence: CSAKTGGMIYNEQFF.

The J gene is TRBJ1-2, the V gene TRBV10-3; D unclear. CDR1 and CDR2 from the germline V gene are ENHRY and SYGVKD. The ends were cut back, 3 bases at V and 5 bases at J, with 7 bases in the middle. The CDR3 sequence is 12 residues long. CDR3 sequence reads: CAISDHSYGYTF. CDR3 bases: TGTGCCATCAGTGACCACAGTTATGGCTACACCTTC.

The chain links TRBV5-1 to TRBJ1-4; D is uncertain. Germline V gene lookup returns CDR1 SGHRS and CDR2 YFSETQ. The CDR3 runs 13 residues. V lost 6 bases and J lost 1, with 7 bases in between. The chain's CDR3 is CASKLGTNEKLFF. The CDR3 DNA sequence: TGCGCCAGCAAACTCGGAACTAATGAAAAACTGTTTTTT.

This chain connects TRBV25-1 to TRBJ2-5; D not resolved. The germline V and J ends were trimmed by 1 base and 5 bases, with 17 bases remaining between them. Germline CDR1 reads MGHDK; CDR2 reads SYGVNS. The length of the CDR3 is 16 residues. In DNA form, the CDR3 reads TGTGCCAGCAGTGAATCTCTCGATCGTTTCAGGGAGACCCAGTACTTC. Translated: CASSESLDRFRETQYF.

The chain is built from TRBV5-4 and TRBJ1-1; D is ambiguous. V was clipped by 0 bases and J by 0 bases, with 12 bases between them. This CDR3 has 16 residues. From germline, CDR1 is SGHNT and CDR2 YYREEE (reference sequence). CDR3 coding DNA: TGTGCCAGCAGCTTGGCTGGCGTCACTATGAACACTGAAGCTTTCTTT. Translated: CASSLAGVTMNTEAFF.

The chain carries TRBV19 and TRBJ1-6; D uncertain. Germline V gene sequence: CDR1 LNHDA, CDR2 SQIVND (reference sequence). V dropped 9 bases and J dropped 7 bases, with 19 bases sitting between them. The CDR3 spans 15 residues. CDR3 coding DNA: TGTGCCAGCCGGATCTACCGGGTCTCCAATTCACCCCTCCACTTT. Translating gives CASRIYRVSNSPLHF.

The gene calls are TRBV11-3 and TRBJ2-3, with D perhaps TRBD2 (5 bases). The V end lost 1 base, the J end lost 0 bases, and 8 bases lay between the germline ends. CDR1 is SGHNT and CDR2 is YENEEA in the germline V gene. The CDR3 loop spans 15 amino acids. Here the CDR3 DNA reads TGTGCCAGCAGCTTAGGAGGGTTGAGCACAGATACGCAGTATTTT. Translating it yields CASSLGGLSTDTQYF.

The chain couples TRBV7-2 to TRBJ1-5; D is undetermined. The V gene's germline CDR1 is SGHTA and CDR2 FQGNSA. The CDR3 consists of 15 residues. V shed 3 bases and J shed 2 bases, with 11 bases lying between them. The chain's CDR3 is CASSFSGNGNQPQHF. CDR3 bases: TGTGCCAGCAGCTTCTCGGGTAATGGCAATCAGCCCCAGCATTTT.

The chain is built from TRBV2 and TRBJ2-2; D perhaps matches TRBD2 (6 bases). The germline V gene encodes CDR1 SNHLY and CDR2 FYNNEI. The length of the CDR3 is 16 residues. The germline V and J ends were trimmed by 5 bases and 1 base, with 14 bases remaining between them. The DNA for the CDR3 is TGTGCCAGCAGTCCCCCCCTCGGGGGGAACACCGGGGAGCTGTTTTTT. Its protein is CASSPPLGGNTGELFF. Combining the CDR3 with reference TRBV2 and TRBJ2-2 gives the whole variable domain EPEVTQTPSHQVTQMGQEVILRCVPISNHLYFYWYRQILGQKVEFLVSFYNNEISEKSEIFDDQFSVERPDGSNFTLKIRSTKLEDSAMYFCASSPPLGGNTGELFFGEGSRLTVL.

This clone showed up just once. The chain carries TRBV18 and TRBJ2-7; possible D gene TRBD1, 6 bases. This CDR3 is built from 15 residues. The germline CDR1 and CDR2 sequences are KGHSH and LQKENI. The V end lost 2 bases, the J end lost 0 bases, and 11 bases lay between the germline ends. In nucleotides, the CDR3 is TGTGCCAGCTCACCAAGACAGGTCTTCTCCTACGAGCAGTACTTC. This codes for CASSPRQVFSYEQYF.

The V gene is TRBV29-1, the J gene TRBJ2-7; no clear D. The CDR3 spans 14 residues. The germline CDR1 and CDR2 sequences are SQVTM and ANQGSEA. V gave up 5 bases and J gave up 2 bases, with 16 bases separating them. CDR3 sequence reads: CSVLSPGSAYEQYF. The DNA for the CDR3 is TGCAGCGTTTTATCTCCAGGATCAGCCTACGAGCAGTACTTC.

This chain connects TRBV5-1 to TRBJ1-1, with a possible D match to TRBD1 (5 bases). CDR3 length: 14 residues. Germline lookup yields CDR1 SGHRS and CDR2 YFSETQ. Trimming shortened V by 2 bases and J by 2 bases, and 10 bases separated the two germline ends. The CDR3 DNA sequence: TGCGCCAGCAGCTTACAGGCCGCCAACACTGAAGCTTTCTTT. It encodes CASSLQAANTEAFF.

This rearrangement joins TRBV9 to TRBJ2-1, with 8 nucleotides matching TRBD1. CDR3 length: 15 residues. The J segment lost 4 bases and the V segment lost 3 bases, leaving 6 bases of the junction unmatched. Germline V gives CDR1 SGDLS, CDR2 YYNGEE. The CDR3 here is CASSGGQGEYNEQFF. CDR3 in DNA: TGTGCCAGCAGCGGAGGACAGGGAGAGTACAATGAGCAGTTCTTC.

J is TRBJ1-5 and V is TRBV24-1, with 7 bases matching TRBD1. The CDR3 consists of 20 residues. CDR1 is KGHDR, CDR2 SFDVKD, per germline. Trimming took 3 bases from V and 0 from J; bases not matched to a gene: 16. The CDR3 spells CATSDPGTDHRPFSNQPQHF. CDR3 DNA: TGTGCCACCAGTGATCCCGGGACAGACCACCGACCTTTTAGCAATCAGCCCCAGCATTTT.

The chain has TRBV9 and TRBJ1-2; 11 bases match TRBD1. Germline CDR1 and CDR2: SGDLS and YYNGEE. CDR3 length equals 16 residues. V shed 0 bases and J 3 bases; nucleotides not matched to a gene: 4. The CDR3 sequence: CASSVGTGGADYGYTF. The CDR3 region has the DNA TGTGCCAGCAGCGTAGGGACAGGGGGCGCGGACTATGGCTACACCTTC.

The chain recombines TRBV19 with TRBJ1-3; 7 positions agree with TRBD1. With V trimmed by 6 bases and J by 4 bases, 6 bases remained unmatched. The CDR3 spans 14 residues. The V gene's germline CDR1 is LNHDA and CDR2 SQIVND (reference sequence). DNA of the CDR3: TGTGCCAGTAGCTTCGACAGGGACGGAAACACCATATATTTT. It specifies CASSFDRDGNTIYF.

This chain uses TRBV18 with TRBJ1-1; 7 bases are shared with TRBD1. The CDR3 covers 14 residues. Trimming removed 3 bases from V and 1 base from J; junction bases left unmatched: 2. Germline CDR1 and CDR2: KGHSH and LQKENI. The CDR3 nucleotides are TGTGCCAGCTCACCCGGGACAGAGAACACTGAAGCTTTCTTT. Translated: CASSPGTENTEAFF.